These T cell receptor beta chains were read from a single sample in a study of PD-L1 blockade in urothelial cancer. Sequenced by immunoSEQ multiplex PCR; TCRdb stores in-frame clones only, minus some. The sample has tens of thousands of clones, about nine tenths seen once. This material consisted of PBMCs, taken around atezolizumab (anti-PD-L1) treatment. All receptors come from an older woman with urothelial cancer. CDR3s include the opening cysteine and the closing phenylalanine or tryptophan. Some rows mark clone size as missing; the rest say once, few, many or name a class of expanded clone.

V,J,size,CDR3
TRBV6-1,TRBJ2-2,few,CASSNKDKNTGELFF
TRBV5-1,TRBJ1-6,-,CASSLAGGNYSPLHF
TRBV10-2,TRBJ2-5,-,CASTWTSGKDQYF
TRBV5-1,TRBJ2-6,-,CASSLVGAGANVLTF
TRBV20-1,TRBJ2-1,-,CSATQYNEQFF
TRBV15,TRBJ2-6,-,CATSRDSGTGANVLTF
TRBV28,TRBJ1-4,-,CASSPVWVQGPNEKLFF
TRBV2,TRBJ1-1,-,CASRARTGHQGGAFF
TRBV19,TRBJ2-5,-,CASSLPGQGETQYF
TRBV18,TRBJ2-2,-,CASSPTRGHDTGELFF
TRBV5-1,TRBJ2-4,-,CASSIQGLDRVQYF
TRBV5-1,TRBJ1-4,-,CASSSGTGTNEKLFF
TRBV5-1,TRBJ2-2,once,CASSSLAGVSYTGELFF
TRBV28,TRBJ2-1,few,CASSFTSGRWNEQFF
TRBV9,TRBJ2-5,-,CASSVVGGYQETQYF
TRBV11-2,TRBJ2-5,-,CASSSPRGGESSGETQYF
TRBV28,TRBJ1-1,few,CASSLRDYNTEAFF
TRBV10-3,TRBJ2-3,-,CAISYRDDTDTQYF
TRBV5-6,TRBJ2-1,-,CASSQTGAFSYNEQFF
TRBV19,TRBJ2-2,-,CASSIVYRQGGNTGELFF
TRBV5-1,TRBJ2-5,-,CASSLDGQETQYF
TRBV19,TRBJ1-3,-,CASSSPGRVSGNTIYF
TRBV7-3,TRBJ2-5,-,CASSFSGTGQETQYF
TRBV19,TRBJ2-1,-,CASSLAGKSNEQFF
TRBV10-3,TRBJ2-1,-,CAISEPETTSGFYNEQFF
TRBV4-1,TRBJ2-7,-,CASSLIAGFFHEQYF
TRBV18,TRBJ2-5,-,CASSPPGTGLGETQYF
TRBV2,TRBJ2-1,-,CASSGASGDPKQFF
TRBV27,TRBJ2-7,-,CADLVFGQATNSYEQYF